Each of the 31 T cell receptor beta chains below was sequenced from the same sample in a study of blood T cell repertoires in COVID-19. Method: immunoSEQ multiplex PCR; TCRdb's copy keeps in-frame clones and lacks some. The table has 110,000 or so clones, 85% seen once; the top ten hold about 13%. Sequencing input: peripheral blood. These receptors were collected from a human donor in a cohort sampled during active COVID-19.

This chain connects TRBV2 to TRBJ2-3, with TRBD1 matching 8 bases. The CDR3 extends over 15 amino acids. Trimming cost V 4 bases and J 3 bases; bases outside gene matches: 6. Germline CDR1 SNHLY, CDR2 FYNNEI. The CDR3 DNA reads TGTGCCAGCAGTGGGGGGACAGGACAAACAGATACGCAGTATTTT. Translating it yields CASSGGTGQTDTQYF.

The CDR3 DNA sequence: TGTGCCAGCAGTCATACCGGGGAGCTGTTTTTT. Protein product: CASSHTGELFF. This chain links TRBV25-1 with TRBJ2-2; D remains unclear. Trimming took off 5 bases at V and 5 bases at J, with 3 bases between the two ends. The CDR3 spans 11 residues. Looked up from germline, CDR1 is MGHDK and CDR2 is SYGVNS.

This clone has only one observation. The gene calls are TRBV9 and TRBJ2-1, with D perhaps matching TRBD2 (5 bases). In germline, CDR1 is SGDLS, CDR2 YYNGEE. The CDR3 covers 15 residues. V lost 4 bases and J 3 bases, leaving 14 bases between the germline ends. CDR3 region: CASSLRSGNYNEQFF. The CDR3 DNA follows: TGTGCCAGCAGCCTCAGATCCGGGAACTACAATGAGCAGTTCTTC.

The CDR3 DNA reads TGTGCCAGCCTCCCCGAGCAGGGGGTTGGAAACACCATATATTTT. Translated: CASLPEQGVGNTIYF. The rearrangement links TRBV2 to TRBJ1-3; 7 bases fit TRBD1. This CDR3 region has 15 residues. The junction had 10 bases not matched to a gene; V was cut back by 8 bases and J by 3 bases. Germline-derived CDR1 and CDR2 are SNHLY and FYNNEI.

The chain carries TRBV5-4 and TRBJ2-5; TRBD1 might be the D (7 bases). The CDR3 is made up of 14 amino acids. CDR1 SGHNT and CDR2 YYREEE come from the germline V gene (reference sequence). Trimming left V 4 bases short and J 5 bases short, with 15 bases between. This CDR3 reads CASSGGGGGETQYF. In DNA, the CDR3 is TGTGCCAGCAGCGGAGGAGGGGGCGGGGAGACCCAGTACTTC.

The chain recombines TRBV19 with TRBJ2-1; no definite D call. The length of the CDR3 is 13 residues. Trimming took off 2 bases at V and 4 bases at J, with 6 bases between the two ends. Germline V CDR1 and CDR2: LNHDA, SQIVND (reference sequence). The CDR3: CASSIQLYNEQFF. The CDR3 nucleotides are TGTGCCAGTAGTATACAGTTGTACAATGAGCAGTTCTTC.

DNA for the CDR3: TGTGCTAGTGGTTTGGTTTACGACCGACAGGGGGAGGGTGGCTACACCTTC. Translation gives CASGLVYDRQGEGGYTF. This chain connects TRBV12-5 to TRBJ1-2; TRBD1 aligns across 9 bases. The CDR3 runs to 17 residues. The V segment lost 0 bases and the J segment 7 bases; nucleotides outside the gene matches: 12. CDR1 is LGHNT and CDR2 is FRNRAP in the germline V gene.

This clone was observed a single time. The chain combines TRBV10-3 with TRBJ1-5; D remains unclear. The V gene's germline CDR1 is ENHRY and CDR2 SYGVKD. CDR3 length: 13 amino acids. V lost 4 bases, J lost 1 base, and 5 bases lay in between. The CDR3 loop is CAISARSNQPQHF. The CDR3 nucleotides are TGTGCCATCAGTGCACGGAGCAATCAGCCCCAGCATTTT.

The chain carries TRBV6-5 and TRBJ2-1; perhaps TRBD2 as D (6 bases). The V end lost 6 bases, the J end lost 0 bases, and 12 bases lay between the germline ends. In germline, CDR1 is MNHEY, CDR2 SVGAGI. The CDR3 is 15 amino acids. The CDR3 DNA reads as TGTGCCAGCAGCCGGGACTCCATCTCCTACAATGAGCAGTTCTTC. Encoded protein: CASSRDSISYNEQFF.

V is TRBV7-6 and J is TRBJ2-5; TRBD1 is a possible D gene (5 bases). The CDR3 extends over 15 amino acids. V was pared by 3 bases and J by 5 bases, with 16 bases between. The germline V gene has CDR1 SGHVS and CDR2 FNYEAQ. The CDR3 nucleotides are TGTGCCAGCAGCTTTATTGACAGTCTAGGGGAGACCCAGTACTTC. Translated, it gives CASSFIDSLGETQYF.

CDR3 DNA sequence: TGCGCCAGCAGCCAACACCCCCGGGGGGGGGATTTAAACACTGAAGCTTTCTTT. Its translation: CASSQHPRGGDLNTEAFF. V and J are TRBV4-1 and TRBJ1-1; D possibly corresponds to TRBD1 (5 bases). Germline CDR1 is MGHRA and CDR2 is YSYEKL. This CDR3 contains 18 residues. Between the trimmed V and J ends, which lost 2 bases and 2 bases, there was a span of 21 bases.

This clone was observed a handful of times. This chain links TRBV9 with TRBJ1-6, with 8 bases lining up with TRBD1. Per the germline V gene, CDR1 is SGDLS and CDR2 is YYNGEE. The CDR3 totals 16 residues. V lost 3 bases to trimming and J lost 0 bases; unmatched junction nucleotides: 2. CDR3 DNA sequence: TGTGCCAGCAGCGACAGGGGGAGCTCCTATAATTCACCCCTCCACTTT. The encoded protein is CASSDRGSSYNSPLHF.

The chain combines TRBV29-1 with TRBJ2-2; no clear D gene. CDR1 SQVTM and CDR2 ANQGSEA come from the germline V gene. This CDR3 region has 18 residues. V was clipped by 0 bases and J by 8 bases, with 25 bases between them. The CDR3 nucleotides are TGCAGCGTTGAAGATTTTTGGGTCGTTCAGGATCGGCCGGGGGAGCTGTTTTTT. It translates to CSVEDFWVVQDRPGELFF.

This chain joins TRBV3-1 (or the pseudogene TRBV3-2) and TRBJ2-7; possible D gene TRBD2, 5 bases. Germline lookup yields CDR1 LGHDT and CDR2 YNNKEL (reference sequence). The V gene lost 4 bases and the J gene lost 7 bases, with 11 bases spanning the gap. The CDR3 is 12 residues long. The CDR3: CASSRLASEQYF. The CDR3 nucleotides are TGTGCCAGCAGCCGGCTAGCTTCTGAGCAGTACTTC.

This chain connects TRBV2 to TRBJ1-1; possibly TRBD1 for D (6 bases). Trimming removed 3 bases from V and 6 bases from J, with 8 bases in between. The length of the CDR3 is 12 residues. Germline-derived CDR1 and CDR2 are SNHLY and FYNNEI. Here the CDR3 reads CASSDGGSEAFF. The CDR3 coding sequence is TGTGCCAGCAGTGATGGGGGCTCTGAAGCTTTCTTT.

This chain connects TRBV6-5 to TRBJ1-1, with a possible D match to TRBD1 (5 bases). CDR1 is MNHEY, CDR2 SVGAGI, per germline. The CDR3 has 16 amino acids. Trimming left V 0 bases short and J 4 bases short, with 15 bases between. The CDR3 nucleotides are TGTGCCAGCAGTTACTCTAAGGGCAGGGTCGTCACTGAAGCTTTCTTT. Translating gives CASSYSKGRVVTEAFF.

V and J are TRBV30 and TRBJ2-7; D is ambiguous. CDR3 length equals 13 residues. Trimming pared 4 bases from V and 0 bases from J, leaving 10 bases between. The V gene's germline CDR1 is GTSNPN and CDR2 SVGIG (reference sequence). CDR3 nucleotides: TGTGCCTGGACTCAACTGAGCTCCTACGAGCAGTACTTC. This encodes CAWTQLSSYEQYF. Using reference TRBV30 and TRBJ2-7 for the parts outside the CDR3, the full variable domain is SQTIHQWPATLVQPVGSPLSLECTVEGTSNPNLYWYRQAAGRGLQLLFYSVGIGQISSEVPQNLSASRPQDRQFILSSKKLLLSDSGFYLCAWTQLSSYEQYFGPGTRLTVT.

The V gene is TRBV10-3, the J gene TRBJ2-5; TRBD2 matches 9 bases. V was pared by 3 bases and J by 7 bases, with 9 bases of the junction left unmatched. The CDR3 length is 15 residues. CDR1 and CDR2 (germline): ENHRY, SYGVKD. CDR3 protein: CAISDSGGSGGTQYF. For the CDR3, the DNA is TGTGCCATCAGTGATAGCGGGGGTTCGGGAGGGACCCAGTACTTC.

The chain carries TRBV19 and TRBJ1-2; no clear D. In germline, CDR1 is LNHDA, CDR2 SQIVND (reference sequence). The CDR3 runs 15 residues. Between the trimmed V and J ends, which lost 3 bases and 1 base, there was a span of 12 bases. CDR3 nucleotides: TGTGCCAGTAGTATTGGACTTCTGAATAACTATGGCTACACCTTC. Its translation is CASSIGLLNNYGYTF.

The J gene is TRBJ2-3, the V gene TRBV6-2 or TRBV6-3; TRBD2 matches 9 bases. V lost 8 bases to trimming and J lost 0 bases; unmatched junction nucleotides: 12. Germline CDR1 reads MNHEY; CDR2 reads SVGEGT. This CDR3 contains 17 residues. The CDR3 DNA follows: TGTGCCAGCGGCCTTGCGAAGCGGGGGGCGAGCACAGATACGCAGTATTTT. The encoded protein is CASGLAKRGASTDTQYF.

The chain carries TRBV5-1 and TRBJ1-1; 8 nucleotides agree with TRBD1. The length of the CDR3 is 14 residues. Trimming at V came to 5 bases and at J to 1 base, leaving 4 bases not matched to a gene. Looked up from germline, CDR1 is SGHRS and CDR2 is YFSETQ. The CDR3 is CASRTGASNTEAFF. In DNA, the CDR3 is TGCGCCAGCAGGACAGGGGCGTCGAACACTGAAGCTTTCTTT.

This rearrangement joins TRBV14 to TRBJ1-5; D not resolved. Germline CDR1 SGHDN, CDR2 FVKESK. This CDR3 has 13 amino acids. V was clipped by 0 bases and J by 6 bases, with 6 bases between them. The CDR3, as DNA: TGTGCCAGCAGCCAAGATCTACGTCAGCCCCAGCATTTT. It specifies CASSQDLRQPQHF.

The chain couples TRBV4-1 to TRBJ2-1; D perhaps matches TRBD2 (6 bases). Per germline, CDR1 MGHRA and CDR2 YSYEKL. The germline V and J ends were trimmed by 0 bases and 5 bases, with 11 bases remaining between them. This CDR3 spans 15 amino acids. The CDR3 coding sequence is TGCGCCAGCAGCCAAGACGGGGGTGGGAACAATGAGCAGTTCTTC. The encoded protein is CASSQDGGGNNEQFF.

The gene calls are TRBV5-1 and TRBJ2-7; 7 bases match TRBD1. The germline CDR1 and CDR2 sequences are SGHRS and YFSETQ. J was trimmed by 4 bases and V by 0 bases; bases with no gene match: 4. The length of the CDR3 is 14 residues. CDR3 bases: TGCGCCAGCAGCTTGGCCTCGACAGGGTACGAGCAGTACTTC. It encodes CASSLASTGYEQYF.

In DNA form, the CDR3 reads TGTGCCAGCAGCCCGTTGACTAGCGGGGTATACGAGCAGTACTTC. Translating gives CASSPLTSGVYEQYF. The V gene is TRBV3-1 (or the pseudogene TRBV3-2), the J gene TRBJ2-7, with 11 bases aligning to TRBD2. The CDR3 totals 15 residues. The germline V gene has CDR1 LGHDT and CDR2 YNNKEL (reference sequence). V was pared by 4 bases and J by 4 bases, with 6 bases of the junction left unmatched.

The CDR3 bases are TGTGCCAGCAGCTTTCTCACTGAAGCTTTCTTT. It codes for CASSFLTEAFF. J is TRBJ1-1 and V is TRBV7-2; D unresolved. V was cut by 3 bases and J by 4 bases, with 3 bases left in between. Germline V CDR1 and CDR2: SGHTA, FQGNSA. CDR3 length: 11 residues.

The gene calls are TRBV5-1 and TRBJ1-4; possible D gene TRBD1, 6 bases. The CDR3 has 16 amino acids. V lost 0 bases and J lost 0, with 9 bases in between. Per the germline V gene, CDR1 is SGHRS and CDR2 is YFSETQ. As DNA, the CDR3 is TGCGCCAGCAGCTTGGGACAGGCTGCAACTAATGAAAAACTGTTTTTT. Translation gives CASSLGQAATNEKLFF.

This chain links TRBV28 with TRBJ2-7; D may be TRBD1 (6 bases). V dropped 3 bases and J dropped 2 bases, with 11 bases sitting between them. Germline CDR1 is MDHEN and CDR2 is SYDVKM. CDR3 size: 14 residues. The CDR3 is CASSFFDRPYEQYF. The CDR3 DNA reads TGTGCCAGCAGTTTCTTTGACAGGCCCTACGAGCAGTACTTC.

The chain couples TRBV7-9 to TRBJ2-1; 11 bases fit TRBD2. CDR3 length equals 17 residues. V was clipped by 3 bases and J by 6 bases; unmatched bases: 10. Germline V gene data show CDR1 as SEHNR and CDR2 as FQNEAQ (reference sequence). CDR3 DNA sequence: TGTGCCAGCAGCTTGAGGAATAGCGGGGGGGCAGGCAATGAGCAGTTCTTC. It specifies CASSLRNSGGAGNEQFF.

The chain employs TRBV3-1 (or the pseudogene TRBV3-2) and TRBJ1-1; TRBD1 matches 7 bases. The CDR3 runs 12 residues. From germline, CDR1 is LGHDT and CDR2 YNNKEL (reference sequence). The ends lost 5 bases at V and 8 bases at J; junction bases unmatched: 5. The CDR3 DNA sequence: TGTGCCAGCAGCTCCCTACAGGGGGAAGCTTTCTTT. This translates into CASSSLQGEAFF.

The chain couples TRBV27 to TRBJ2-1; 10 bases match TRBD1. Germline V lookup: CDR1 MNHEY, CDR2 SMNVEV (reference sequence). The CDR3 loop spans 15 amino acids. V dropped 3 bases and J dropped 2; count of bases not matched to a gene: 1. The CDR3 protein is CASSLGQGPYNEQFF. CDR3 coding DNA: TGTGCCAGCAGTTTGGGACAGGGGCCCTACAATGAGCAGTTCTTC.